This T cell receptor beta chain was recovered during a study of T cells after yellow fever vaccination. Study-level findings and limits: Most primary-vaccination clones reappeared after the booster (about 96% CD4, about 87% CD8). Abundant clonotypes from the bulk population could have been carried over as contaminants into FACS-sorted repertoires.

Researchers made TCR cDNA using 5'RACE template switching, and this step added a universal primer site and UMIs. TCRdb re-derived calls from the 5' RACE reads in MiXCR, one entry per CDR3 protein. The table has some 250,000 distinct CDR3 sequences, 3.6% seen once. With V trimmed by 4 bases and J by 2 bases, 5 bases remained unmatched. The CDR3 covers 14 residues. The germline V gene encodes CDR1 SGHRS and CDR2 YFSETQ. This clonotype was seen repeatedly, ten times or more. Antigen unknown. This chain uses TRBV5-1 with TRBJ2-7, with 8 nucleotides matching TRBD2. The sequencing used PBMCs, collected 15 days after the yellow fever booster vaccination. The TCR comes from a young man who received the YFV17D yellow fever vaccine. The CDR3 coding sequence is TGCGCCAGCAGCCGGCGGGGGGAAACCTACGAGCAGTACTTC. It is translated as CASSRRGETYEQYF. The entire variable domain, with the rest obtained from reference TRBV5-1 and TRBJ2-7, is as follows: KAGVTQTPRYLIKTRGQQVTLSCSPISGHRSVSWYQQTPGQGLQFLFEYFSETQRNKGNFPGRFSGRQFSNSRSEMNVSTLELGDSALYLCASSRRGETYEQYFGPGTRLTVT.